The 3 T cell receptor beta chains below all came from one sample that was sequenced in a study of identical twins. TCRdb analysed the 5' RACE reads with MiXCR anew, one entry per CDR3 protein. The sample shows some 500,000 distinct CDR3 sequences, 22% of them seen only once. These data were likewise used in another study, on T cells expressing NK-cell markers.

Sequenced sample: CD4+ T cells sorted from blood. The source is a woman younger than 30 in good health.

The rearrangement uses TRBV20-1 and TRBJ2-1; 13 nucleotides line up with TRBD2. The germline gives CDR1 DFQATT, CDR2 SNEGSKA (reference sequence). The CDR3 is made up of 17 amino acids. V lost 0 bases and J lost 10; bases outside the gene matches: 12. CDR3 amino acids: CSARDLLGTSGVNEQFF. The CDR3 region has the DNA TGCAGTGCTAGAGATTTATTAGGGACTAGCGGGGTAAACGAGCAGTTCTTC.

The chain joins TRBV12-3 or TRBV12-4 to TRBJ2-1; the match to TRBD2 covers 7 bases. The CDR3 runs to 13 residues. The junction had 5 bases not matched to a gene; V was cut back by 3 bases and J by 9 bases. Written as DNA, the CDR3 is TGTGCCAGCAGTTTCGGGGAGGGGATTGAGCAGTTCTTC. Protein product: CASSFGEGIEQFF.

This clonotype was counted only a few times. The rearrangement joins TRBV13 to TRBJ2-3; 8 bases line up with TRBD2. The CDR3 length is 15 residues. The V gene end was trimmed by 4 bases and the J gene end by 3 bases; junction bases not matched to a gene: 6. Germline V gives CDR1 PRHDT, CDR2 FYEKMQ (reference sequence). In DNA, the CDR3 is TGTGCCAGCAGCTATCGGACTAGCAGTACAGATACGCAGTATTTT. It translates to CASSYRTSSTDTQYF. The full variable domain, in which reference TRBV13 and TRBJ2-3 provide the parts outside the CDR3, is AAGVIQSPRHLIKEKRETATLKCYPIPRHDTVYWYQQGPGQDPQFLISFYEKMQSDKGSIPDRFSAQQFSDYHSELNMSSLELGDSALYFCASSYRTSSTDTQYFGPGTRLTVL.